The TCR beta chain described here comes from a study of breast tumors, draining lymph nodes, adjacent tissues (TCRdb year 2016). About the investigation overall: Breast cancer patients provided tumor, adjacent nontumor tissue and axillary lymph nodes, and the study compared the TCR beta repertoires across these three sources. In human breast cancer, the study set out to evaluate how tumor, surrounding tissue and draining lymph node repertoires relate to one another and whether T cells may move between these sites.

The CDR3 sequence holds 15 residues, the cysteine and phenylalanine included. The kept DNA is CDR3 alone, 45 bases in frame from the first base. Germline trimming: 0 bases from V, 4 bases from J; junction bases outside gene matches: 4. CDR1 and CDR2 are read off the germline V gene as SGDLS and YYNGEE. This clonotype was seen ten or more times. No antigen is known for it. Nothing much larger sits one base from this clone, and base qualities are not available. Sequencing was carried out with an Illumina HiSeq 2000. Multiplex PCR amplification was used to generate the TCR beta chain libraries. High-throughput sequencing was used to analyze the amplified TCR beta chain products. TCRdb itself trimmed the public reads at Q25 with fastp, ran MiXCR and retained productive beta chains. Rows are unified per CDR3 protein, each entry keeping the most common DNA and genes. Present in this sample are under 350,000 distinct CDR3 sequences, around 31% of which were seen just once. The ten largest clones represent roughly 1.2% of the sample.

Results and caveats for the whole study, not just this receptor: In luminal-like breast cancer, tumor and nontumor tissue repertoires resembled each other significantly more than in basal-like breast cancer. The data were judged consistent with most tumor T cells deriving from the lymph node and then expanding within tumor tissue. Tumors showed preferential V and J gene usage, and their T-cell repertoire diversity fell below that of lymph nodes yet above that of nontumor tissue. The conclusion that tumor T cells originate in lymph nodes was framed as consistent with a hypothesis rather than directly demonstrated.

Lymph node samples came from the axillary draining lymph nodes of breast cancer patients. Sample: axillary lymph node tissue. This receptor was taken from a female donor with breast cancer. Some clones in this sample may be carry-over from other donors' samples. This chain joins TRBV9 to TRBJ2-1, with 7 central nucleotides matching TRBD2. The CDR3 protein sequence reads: CASSVAREGYNEQFF. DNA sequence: TGTGCCAGCAGCGTAGCAAGGGAGGGGTACAATGAGCAGTTCTTC.